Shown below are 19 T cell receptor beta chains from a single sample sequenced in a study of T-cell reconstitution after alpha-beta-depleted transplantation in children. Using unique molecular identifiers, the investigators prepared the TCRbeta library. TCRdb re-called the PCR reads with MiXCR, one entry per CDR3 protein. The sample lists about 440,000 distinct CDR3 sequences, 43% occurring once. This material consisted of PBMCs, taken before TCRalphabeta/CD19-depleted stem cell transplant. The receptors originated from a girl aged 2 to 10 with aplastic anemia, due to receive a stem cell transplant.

The CDR3 reads CSALLPQWVRETQYF. Here the CDR3 DNA reads TGCAGTGCCCTGTTGCCCCAGTGGGTTCGAGAGACCCAGTACTTC. V is TRBV20-1 and J is TRBJ2-5; no reliable D call. Between the trimmed V and J ends, which lost 6 bases and 4 bases, there was a span of 21 bases. CDR3 size: 15 residues. The germline CDR1 and CDR2 sequences are DFQATT and SNEGSKA (reference sequence).

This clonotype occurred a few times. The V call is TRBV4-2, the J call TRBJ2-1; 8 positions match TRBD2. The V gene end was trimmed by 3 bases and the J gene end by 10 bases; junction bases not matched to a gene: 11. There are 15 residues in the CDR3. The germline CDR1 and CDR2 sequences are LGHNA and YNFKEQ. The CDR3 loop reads CASSQDQTGGREQFF. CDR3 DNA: TGTGCCAGCAGCCAGGATCAAACGGGGGGGCGGGAGCAGTTCTTC.

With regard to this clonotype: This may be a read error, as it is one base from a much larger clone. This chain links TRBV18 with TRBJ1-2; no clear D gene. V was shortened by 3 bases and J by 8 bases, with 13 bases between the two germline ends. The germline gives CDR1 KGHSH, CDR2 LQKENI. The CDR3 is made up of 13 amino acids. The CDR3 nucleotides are TGTGCCAGCTCACCGGACTGGGTGGACGGCTACACCTTC. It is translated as CASSPDWVDGYTF.

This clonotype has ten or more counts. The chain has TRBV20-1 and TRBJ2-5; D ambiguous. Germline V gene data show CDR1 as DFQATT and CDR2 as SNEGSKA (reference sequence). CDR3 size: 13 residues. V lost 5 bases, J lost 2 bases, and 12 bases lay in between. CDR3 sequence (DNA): TGCAGTGCTCCCCCCAGTGGTCAAGAGACCCAGTACTTC. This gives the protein CSAPPSGQETQYF.

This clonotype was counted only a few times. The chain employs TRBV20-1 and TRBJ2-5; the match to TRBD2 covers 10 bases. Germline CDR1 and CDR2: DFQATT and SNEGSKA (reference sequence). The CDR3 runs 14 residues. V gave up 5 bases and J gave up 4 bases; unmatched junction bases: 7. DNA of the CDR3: TGCAGTGCTTCCTCCGGGACTAGCGTAGAGACCCAGTACTTC. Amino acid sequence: CSASSGTSVETQYF.

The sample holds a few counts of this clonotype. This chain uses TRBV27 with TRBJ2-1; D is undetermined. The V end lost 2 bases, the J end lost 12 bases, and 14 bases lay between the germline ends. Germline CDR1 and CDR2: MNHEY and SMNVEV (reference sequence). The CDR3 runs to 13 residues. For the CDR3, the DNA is TGTGCCAGCAGTTTAGGACGGATGAAGGGGCAGTTCTTC. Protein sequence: CASSLGRMKGQFF.

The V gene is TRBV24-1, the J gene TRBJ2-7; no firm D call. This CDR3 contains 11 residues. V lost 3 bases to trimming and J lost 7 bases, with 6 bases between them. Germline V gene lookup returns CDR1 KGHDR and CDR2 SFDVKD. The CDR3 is CATSDGREQYF. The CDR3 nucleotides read TGTGCCACCAGTGATGGCAGAGAGCAGTACTTC.

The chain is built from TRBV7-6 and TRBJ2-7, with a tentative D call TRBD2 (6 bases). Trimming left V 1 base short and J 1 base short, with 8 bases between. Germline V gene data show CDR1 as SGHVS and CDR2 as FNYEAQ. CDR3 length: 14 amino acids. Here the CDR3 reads CASSLVAESYEQYF. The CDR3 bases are TGTGCCAGCAGCTTAGTAGCGGAATCCTACGAGCAGTACTTC.

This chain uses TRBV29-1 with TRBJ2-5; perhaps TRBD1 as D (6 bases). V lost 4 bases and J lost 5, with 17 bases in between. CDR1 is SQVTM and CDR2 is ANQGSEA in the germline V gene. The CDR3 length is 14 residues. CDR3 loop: CSVATRRTAETQYF. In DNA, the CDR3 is TGCAGCGTTGCAACACGCCGGACAGCCGAGACCCAGTACTTC.

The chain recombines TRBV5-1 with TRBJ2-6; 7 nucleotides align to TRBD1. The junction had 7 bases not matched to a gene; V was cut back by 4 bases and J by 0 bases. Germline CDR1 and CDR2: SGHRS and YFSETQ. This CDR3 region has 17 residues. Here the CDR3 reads CASSEGTASSGANVLTF. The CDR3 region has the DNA TGCGCCAGCAGCGAGGGGACAGCGAGCTCTGGGGCCAACGTCCTGACTTTC.

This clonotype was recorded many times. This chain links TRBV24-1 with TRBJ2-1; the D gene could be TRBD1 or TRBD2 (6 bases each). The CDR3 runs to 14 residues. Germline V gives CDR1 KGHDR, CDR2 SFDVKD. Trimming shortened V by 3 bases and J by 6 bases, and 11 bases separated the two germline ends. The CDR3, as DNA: TGTGCCACCAGTGATCGGGGGCGCGGCAATGAGCAGTTCTTC. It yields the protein CATSDRGRGNEQFF.

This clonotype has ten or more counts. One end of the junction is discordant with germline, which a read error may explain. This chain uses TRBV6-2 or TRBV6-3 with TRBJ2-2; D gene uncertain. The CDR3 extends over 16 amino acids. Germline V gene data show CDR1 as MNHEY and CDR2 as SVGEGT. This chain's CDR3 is CASSYEPAPNTWELFF. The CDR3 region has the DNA TGTGCCAGCAGTTACGAGCCGGCCCCCAACACCTGGGAGCTGTTTTTT.

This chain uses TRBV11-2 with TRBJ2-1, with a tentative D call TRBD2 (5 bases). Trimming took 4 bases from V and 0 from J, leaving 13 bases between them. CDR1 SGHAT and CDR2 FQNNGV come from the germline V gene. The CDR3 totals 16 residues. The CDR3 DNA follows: TGTGCCAGCAGCTCAGTTAGCGTCAGCTCCTACAATGAGCAGTTCTTC. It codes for CASSSVSVSSYNEQFF.

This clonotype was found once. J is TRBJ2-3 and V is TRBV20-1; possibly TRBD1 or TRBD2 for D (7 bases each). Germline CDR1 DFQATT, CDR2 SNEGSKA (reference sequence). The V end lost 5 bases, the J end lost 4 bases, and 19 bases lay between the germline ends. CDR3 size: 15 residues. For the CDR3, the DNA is TGCAGTGCTGATTTCACAGGGGAGGGTCCAGATACGCAGTATTTT. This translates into CSADFTGEGPDTQYF.

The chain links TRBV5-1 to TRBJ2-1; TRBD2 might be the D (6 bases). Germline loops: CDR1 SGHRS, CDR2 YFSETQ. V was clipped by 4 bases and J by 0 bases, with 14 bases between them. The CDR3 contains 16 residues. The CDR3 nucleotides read TGCGCCAGCAGCCCGTTCCGGGAGCGCTCCTACAATGAGCAGTTCTTC. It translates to CASSPFRERSYNEQFF.

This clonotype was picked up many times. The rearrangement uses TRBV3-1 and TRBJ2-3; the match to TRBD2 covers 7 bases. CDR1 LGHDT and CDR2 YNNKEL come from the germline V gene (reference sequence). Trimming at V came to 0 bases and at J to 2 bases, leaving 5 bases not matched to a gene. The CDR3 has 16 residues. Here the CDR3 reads CASSQEGRAYTDTQYF. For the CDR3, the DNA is TGTGCCAGCAGCCAAGAAGGGAGGGCCTACACAGATACGCAGTATTTT.

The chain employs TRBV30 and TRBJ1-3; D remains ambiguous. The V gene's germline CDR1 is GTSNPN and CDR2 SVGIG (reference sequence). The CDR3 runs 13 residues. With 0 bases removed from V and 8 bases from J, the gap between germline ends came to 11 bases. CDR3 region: CAWSVGGWDTIYF. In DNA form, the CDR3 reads TGTGCCTGGAGTGTGGGCGGATGGGACACCATATATTTT.

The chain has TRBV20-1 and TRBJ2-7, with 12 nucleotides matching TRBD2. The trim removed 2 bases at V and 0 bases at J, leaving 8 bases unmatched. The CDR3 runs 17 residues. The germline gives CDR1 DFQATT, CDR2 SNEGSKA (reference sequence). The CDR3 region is CSARPRLAGDLSYEQYF. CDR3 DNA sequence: TGCAGTGCTAGACCCAGACTAGCGGGAGACCTCTCCTACGAGCAGTACTTC.

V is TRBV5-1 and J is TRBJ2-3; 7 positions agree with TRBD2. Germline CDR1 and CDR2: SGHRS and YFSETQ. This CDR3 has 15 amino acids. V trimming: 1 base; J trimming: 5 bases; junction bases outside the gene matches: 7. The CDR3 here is CASSLFAGEIDTQYF. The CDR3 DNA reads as TGCGCCAGCAGCTTGTTTGCGGGAGAGATAGATACGCAGTATTTT.